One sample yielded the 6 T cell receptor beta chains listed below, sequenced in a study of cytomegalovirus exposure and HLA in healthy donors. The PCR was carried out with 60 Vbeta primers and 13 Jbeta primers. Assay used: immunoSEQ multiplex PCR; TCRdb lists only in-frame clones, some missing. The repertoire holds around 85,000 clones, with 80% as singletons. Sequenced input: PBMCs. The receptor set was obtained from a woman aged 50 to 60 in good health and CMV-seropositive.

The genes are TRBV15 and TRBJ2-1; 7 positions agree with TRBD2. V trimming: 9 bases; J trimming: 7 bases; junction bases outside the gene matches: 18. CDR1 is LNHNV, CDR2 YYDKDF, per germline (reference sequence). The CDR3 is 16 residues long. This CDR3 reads CATTSNRGRASNEQFF. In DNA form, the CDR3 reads TGTGCCACGACCTCCAACCGGGGGAGGGCCTCGAATGAGCAGTTCTTC. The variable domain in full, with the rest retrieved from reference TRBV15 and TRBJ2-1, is DAMVIQNPRYQVTQFGKPVTLSCSQTLNHNVMYWYQQKSSQAPKLLFHYYDKDFNNEADTPDNFQSRRPNTSFCFLDIRSPGLGDTAMYLCATTSNRGRASNEQFFGPGTRLTVL.

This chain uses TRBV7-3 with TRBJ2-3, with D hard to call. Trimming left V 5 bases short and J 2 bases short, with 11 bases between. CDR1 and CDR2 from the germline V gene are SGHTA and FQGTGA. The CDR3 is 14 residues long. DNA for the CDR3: TGTGCCAGCAGCGCCCGAGGTATCACAGATACGCAGTATTTT. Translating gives CASSARGITDTQYF.

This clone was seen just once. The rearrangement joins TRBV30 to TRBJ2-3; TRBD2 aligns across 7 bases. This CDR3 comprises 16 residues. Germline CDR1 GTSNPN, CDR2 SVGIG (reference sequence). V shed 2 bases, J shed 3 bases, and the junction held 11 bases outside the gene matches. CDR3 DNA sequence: TGTGCCTGGAGTCCACTTGGGAGGGGTTGGACAGATACGCAGTATTTT. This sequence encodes CAWSPLGRGWTDTQYF.

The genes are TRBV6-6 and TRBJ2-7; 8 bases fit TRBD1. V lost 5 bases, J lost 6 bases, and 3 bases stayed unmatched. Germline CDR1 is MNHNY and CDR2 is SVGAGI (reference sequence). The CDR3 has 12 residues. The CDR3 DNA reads TGTGCCAGCAGTCCAGGGGGCCTCGAGCAGTACGTC. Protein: CASSPGGLEQYV.

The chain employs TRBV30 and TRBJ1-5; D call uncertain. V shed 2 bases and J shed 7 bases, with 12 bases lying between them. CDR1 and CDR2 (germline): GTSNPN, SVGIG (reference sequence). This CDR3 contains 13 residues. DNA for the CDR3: TGTGCCTGGAGTACGGGAGGGAGGCAGCCCCAGCATTTT. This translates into CAWSTGGRQPQHF.

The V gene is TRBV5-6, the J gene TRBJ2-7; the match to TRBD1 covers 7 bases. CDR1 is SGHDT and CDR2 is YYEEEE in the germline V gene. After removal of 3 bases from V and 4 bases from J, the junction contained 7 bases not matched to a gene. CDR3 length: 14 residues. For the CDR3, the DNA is TGTGCCAGCAGCTCCCCGGGACAGCCATACGAGCAGTACGTC. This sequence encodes CASSSPGQPYEQYV.